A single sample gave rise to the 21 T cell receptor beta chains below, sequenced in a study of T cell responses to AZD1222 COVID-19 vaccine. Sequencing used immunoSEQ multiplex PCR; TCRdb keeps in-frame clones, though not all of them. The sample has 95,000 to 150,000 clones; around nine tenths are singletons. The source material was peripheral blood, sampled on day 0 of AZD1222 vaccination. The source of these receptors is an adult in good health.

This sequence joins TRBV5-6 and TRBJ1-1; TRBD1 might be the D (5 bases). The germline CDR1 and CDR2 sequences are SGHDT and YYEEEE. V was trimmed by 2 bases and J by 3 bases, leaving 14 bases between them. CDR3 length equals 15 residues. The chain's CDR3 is CASSLFVRGDTEAFF. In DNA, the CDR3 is TGTGCCAGCAGCTTATTTGTAAGAGGGGACACTGAAGCTTTCTTT.

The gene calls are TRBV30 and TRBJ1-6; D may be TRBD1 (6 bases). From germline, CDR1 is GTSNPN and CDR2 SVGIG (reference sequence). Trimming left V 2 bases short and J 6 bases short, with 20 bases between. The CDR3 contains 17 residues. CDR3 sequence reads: CAWSSRGAVGGNSPLHF. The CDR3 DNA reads TGTGCCTGGAGTTCTAGGGGGGCGGTTGGGGGTAATTCACCCCTCCACTTT.

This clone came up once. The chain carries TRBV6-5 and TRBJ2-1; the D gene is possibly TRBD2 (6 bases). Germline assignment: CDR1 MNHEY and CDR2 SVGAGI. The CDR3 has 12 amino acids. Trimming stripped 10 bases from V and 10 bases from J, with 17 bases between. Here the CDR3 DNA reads TGTGCCAAAGGCTCAGACGGGGGAGAGCAGTTCTTC. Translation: CAKGSDGGEQFF.

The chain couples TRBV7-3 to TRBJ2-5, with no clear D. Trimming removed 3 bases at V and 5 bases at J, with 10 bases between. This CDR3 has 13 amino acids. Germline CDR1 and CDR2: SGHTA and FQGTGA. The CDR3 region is CASSFQGRETQYF. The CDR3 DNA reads TGTGCCAGCAGCTTTCAAGGGCGGGAGACCCAGTACTTC.

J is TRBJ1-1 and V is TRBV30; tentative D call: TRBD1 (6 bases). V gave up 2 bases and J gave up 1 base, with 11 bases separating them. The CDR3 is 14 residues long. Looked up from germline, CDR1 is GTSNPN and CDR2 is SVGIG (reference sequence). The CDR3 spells CAWSPGHENTEAFF. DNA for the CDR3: TGTGCCTGGAGTCCGGGACACGAGAACACTGAAGCTTTCTTT. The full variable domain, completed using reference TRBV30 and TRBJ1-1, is SQTIHQWPATLVQPVGSPLSLECTVEGTSNPNLYWYRQAAGRGLQLLFYSVGIGQISSEVPQNLSASRPQDRQFILSSKKLLLSDSGFYLCAWSPGHENTEAFFGQGTRLTVV.

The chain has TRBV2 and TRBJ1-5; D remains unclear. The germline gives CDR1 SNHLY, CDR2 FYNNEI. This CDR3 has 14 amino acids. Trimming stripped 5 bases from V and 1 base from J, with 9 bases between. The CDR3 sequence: CASSFGRSNQPQHF. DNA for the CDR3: TGTGCCAGCAGTTTCGGGCGCAGCAATCAGCCCCAGCATTTT.

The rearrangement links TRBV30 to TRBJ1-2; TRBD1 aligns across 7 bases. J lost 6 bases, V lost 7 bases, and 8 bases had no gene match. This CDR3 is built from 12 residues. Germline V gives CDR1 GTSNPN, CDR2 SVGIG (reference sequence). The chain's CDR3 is CASGGRGNGYTF. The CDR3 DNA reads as TGTGCCTCTGGCGGCAGGGGGAATGGCTACACCTTC.

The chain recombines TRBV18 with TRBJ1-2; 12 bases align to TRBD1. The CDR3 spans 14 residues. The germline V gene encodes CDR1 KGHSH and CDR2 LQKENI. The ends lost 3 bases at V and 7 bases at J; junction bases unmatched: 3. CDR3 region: CASSPGQGASGYTF. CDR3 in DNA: TGTGCCAGCTCACCGGGACAGGGGGCAAGTGGCTACACCTTC.

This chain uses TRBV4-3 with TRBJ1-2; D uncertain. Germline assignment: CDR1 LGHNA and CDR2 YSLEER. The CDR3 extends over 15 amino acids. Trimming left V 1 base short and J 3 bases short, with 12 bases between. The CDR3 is CASSQGFGDDYGYTF. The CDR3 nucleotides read TGCGCCAGCAGCCAAGGTTTCGGTGATGACTATGGCTACACCTTC.

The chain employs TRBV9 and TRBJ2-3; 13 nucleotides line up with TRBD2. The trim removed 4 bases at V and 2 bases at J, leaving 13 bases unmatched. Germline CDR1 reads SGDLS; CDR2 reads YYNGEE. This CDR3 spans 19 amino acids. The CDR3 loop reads CASSPPPGLAGLDTDTQYF. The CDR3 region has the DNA TGTGCCAGCAGCCCACCCCCGGGACTAGCGGGGTTAGACACAGATACGCAGTATTTT.

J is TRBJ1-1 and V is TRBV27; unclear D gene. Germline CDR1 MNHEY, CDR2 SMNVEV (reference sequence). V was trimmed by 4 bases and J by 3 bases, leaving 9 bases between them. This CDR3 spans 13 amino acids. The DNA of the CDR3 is TGTGCCAGCAGTTACCTGTGGGACACTGAAGCTTTCTTT. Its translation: CASSYLWDTEAFF.

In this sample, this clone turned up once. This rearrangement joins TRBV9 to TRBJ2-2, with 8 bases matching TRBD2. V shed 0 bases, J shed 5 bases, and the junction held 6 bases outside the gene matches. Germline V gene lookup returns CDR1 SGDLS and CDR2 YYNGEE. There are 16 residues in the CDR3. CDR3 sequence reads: CASSVEARGGTGELFF. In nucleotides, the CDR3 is TGTGCCAGCAGCGTAGAGGCCCGGGGGGGGACCGGGGAGCTGTTTTTT.

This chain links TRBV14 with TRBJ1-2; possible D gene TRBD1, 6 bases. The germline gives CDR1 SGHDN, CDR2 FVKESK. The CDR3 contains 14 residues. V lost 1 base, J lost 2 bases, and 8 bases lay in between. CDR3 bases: TGTGCCAGCAGCCAAGTAGGGGGGAACTATGGCTACACCTTC. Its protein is CASSQVGGNYGYTF.

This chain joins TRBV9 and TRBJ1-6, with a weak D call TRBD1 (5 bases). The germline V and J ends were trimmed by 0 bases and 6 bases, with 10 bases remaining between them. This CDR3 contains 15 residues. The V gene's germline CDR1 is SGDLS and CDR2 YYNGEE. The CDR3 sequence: CASSVGGLGNSPLHF. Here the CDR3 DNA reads TGTGCCAGCAGCGTAGGGGGGTTGGGTAATTCACCCCTCCACTTT.

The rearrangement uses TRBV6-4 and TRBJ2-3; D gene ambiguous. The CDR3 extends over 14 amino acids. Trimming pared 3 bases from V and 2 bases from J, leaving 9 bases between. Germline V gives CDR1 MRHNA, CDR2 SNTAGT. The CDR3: CASSEGQATDTQYF. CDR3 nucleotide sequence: TGTGCCAGCAGTGAGGGCCAGGCCACAGATACGCAGTATTTT.

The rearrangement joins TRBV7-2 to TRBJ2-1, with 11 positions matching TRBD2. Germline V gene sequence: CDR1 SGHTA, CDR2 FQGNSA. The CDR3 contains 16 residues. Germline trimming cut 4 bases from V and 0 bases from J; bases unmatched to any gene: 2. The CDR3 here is CASSSTSGSSYNEQFF. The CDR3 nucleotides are TGTGCCAGCAGCTCTACTAGCGGGAGCTCCTACAATGAGCAGTTCTTC.

As DNA, the CDR3 is TGTGCCACCAGTGCGTCCGATACCTACAATGAGCAGTTCTTC. Translated: CATSASDTYNEQFF. The chain uses TRBV24-1 and TRBJ2-1, with unresolved D. This CDR3 region has 14 residues. CDR1 is KGHDR, CDR2 SFDVKD, per germline. Deletions cut 5 bases from V and 2 bases from J, with 9 bases between.

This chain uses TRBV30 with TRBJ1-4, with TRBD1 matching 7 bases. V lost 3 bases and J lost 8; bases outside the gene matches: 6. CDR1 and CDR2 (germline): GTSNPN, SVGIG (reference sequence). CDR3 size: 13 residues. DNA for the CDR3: TGTGCCTGGAGCGACAGGGTCTGGGAAAAACTGTTTTTT. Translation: CAWSDRVWEKLFF.

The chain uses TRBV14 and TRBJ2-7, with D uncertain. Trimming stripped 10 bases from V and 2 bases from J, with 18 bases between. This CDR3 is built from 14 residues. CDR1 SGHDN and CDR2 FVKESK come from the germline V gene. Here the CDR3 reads CATNPRTGTYEQYV. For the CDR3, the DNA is TGTGCCACTAACCCCCGGACGGGCACCTACGAGCAGTACGTC.

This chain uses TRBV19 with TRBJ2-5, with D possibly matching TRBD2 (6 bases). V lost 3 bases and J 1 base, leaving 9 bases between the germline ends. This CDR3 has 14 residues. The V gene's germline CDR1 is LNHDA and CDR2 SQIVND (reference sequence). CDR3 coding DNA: TGTGCCAGTAGTATGGGACTGGTCCAAGAGACCCAGTACTTC. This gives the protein CASSMGLVQETQYF.

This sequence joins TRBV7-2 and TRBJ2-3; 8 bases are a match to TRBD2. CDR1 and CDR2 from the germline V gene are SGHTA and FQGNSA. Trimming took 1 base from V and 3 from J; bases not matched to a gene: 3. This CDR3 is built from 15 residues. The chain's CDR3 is CASSLVGGGTDTQYF. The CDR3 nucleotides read TGTGCCAGCAGCTTAGTCGGGGGGGGGACAGATACGCAGTATTTT.